This TCR beta chain was sequenced in a study of T cell responses to AZD1222 COVID-19 vaccine (dated by TCRdb to the early 2020s). For the wider study: Because spike-specific TCR depth and breadth did not differ between the two schedules, AZD1222 recipients who got a second dose at roughly 4 weeks were pooled with those who got a second dose at roughly 12 weeks. TCR sequencing covered some 250 trial participants: 207 given two doses of AZD1222 and some 25 given two doses of MenACWY control vaccine. Enrollment into the trials was organized by age into subgroups of 18-55, 56-69 and 70-plus years, and those subgroups contained approximately 150, 30 and 60 TCR-sequenced participants, respectively.

On this clone: There is no known antigen for this receptor. Base qualities are missing; no much larger clone stands one base away.

The CDR3 regions of human TCRbeta chains were analyzed by immunosequencing. The source study handled its data this way. Repertoire TCRs were matched against a reference library of SARS-CoV-2-specific TCRs generated with the MIRA antigen-specificity platform. Breadth was defined as the fraction of unique TCRs that were SARS-CoV-2-associated, and depth was defined as the fraction of total T cells that were SARS-CoV-2-associated. Using the MIRA data, each spike-specific TCR was assigned both to the spike region to which the TCR was reactive and to a CD4 or CD8 class. Log10-transformed breadth and depth values were compared by one-way ANOVA with Sidak's multiple comparisons tests. Drawn from immuneACCESS, this table holds only the in-frame rearrangements with V and J called that TCRdb kept. Clones are partly lost; checked studies trace under half to an unresolved V gene and leave the rest unexplained. From that table come the V and J calls and clone size; the DNA was used to work out D and trimming. Across this sample there are some 120,000 clones, with over 75% seen only once. Roughly a tenth of the sample is held by the ten biggest clonotypes.

V is reduced by 4 bases and J by 1 base, leaving a spacing of 8 bases between them. The germline V gene encodes CDR1 LNHDA and CDR2 SQIVND (reference sequence). Including cysteine and phenylalanine, the CDR3 has 14 amino acids. Just CDR3 DNA is preserved here, 42 bases in frame from base 1. Broader findings and caveats from the paper: Because no day 14 peak-response samples were available, the repertoires could be characterized only after the peak T cell response. Conclusions about previously exposed vaccinees are limited because only five to seven AZD1222 recipients were SARS-CoV-2 seropositive at baseline. Participants were mostly white British and included more females than males, and it was suggested by the authors that clonal diversity may have been underestimated. Nearly half of unique spike-specific TCRs reportedly recognized epitopes outside regions mutated in the B.1.351 and B.1.1.7 variants. Spike-specific TCR breadth and depth rose significantly after two AZD1222 doses compared with day 0 and with MenACWY recipients. The whole spike protein was spanned by vaccine-associated CD4 TCRs, and dominant responses were seen in regions 160-218 and 743-854. In the small 56-69-year group, the increase in depth fell short of significance, most likely because of low power.

What the time point label conveys for this sample: baseline before first vaccination. Vaccinee samples came from UK trials COV001 and COV002, including a single-blind randomized controlled phase 2/3 trial of AZD1222 (ChAdOx1 nCoV-19) in healthy adults. For TCRbeta chain sequencing, PBMC samples were collected from trial participants at day 0 and at day 28 after the second dose. Recombination connected TRBV19 to TRBJ1-3, and possibly TRBD1, on 5 matching bases. The sample in question was peripheral blood, obtained on day 0 of AZD1222 vaccination. The TCR sequence derives from an adult in good health. The sequenced DNA is TGTGCCAGTAGTAGTCGGGGGTCTGGAAACACCATATATTTT. This gives the protein CASSSRGSGNTIYF.